The source of this T cell receptor beta chain is a study of shared clonotypes between healthy human individuals. The study's findings and limits: Non-shared clonotypes had lower generation probabilities than clonotypes shared by all four sorted-subset donors. Represented diversity, genetic and exposure-history alike, was limited by few donors. Generally, estimated richness proved larger in naive subsets than it did in memory subsets.

A remark on this clone: The target antigen is unknown.

Source study methods: Filtering of immunoSEQ junctional sequences could not match full-length read filtering. The repertoire was sequenced with immunoSEQ multiplex PCR; TCRdb's copy has only in-frame clones and lacks some. The V and J calls and the clone size are those of that table, but D and trimming were determined from the DNA. Of hundreds of thousands of clones listed, roughly 95% are singletons. Naive CD8 isolation took CD45RO-negative cells positively selected for CCR7 and excluded terminally differentiated effector memory CD45RA+ cells. Germline V CDR1 and CDR2: SGHTA, FQGNSA. Germline trimming cut 1 base from V and 8 bases from J; bases unmatched to any gene: 8. This CDR3 spans 15 amino acids.

Sequencing was performed on naive CD8+ T cells sorted from blood. The sequence derives from a woman under 40 in good health. V gene TRBV7-2 combines with J gene TRBJ2-7, with 10 bases matching TRBD2. The CDR3 region has the DNA TGTGCCAGCAGCTTAGAGGCTAGCGGGAGTCGAAAGCAGTACTTC. Encoded protein: CASSLEASGSRKQYF.